These T cell receptor beta chains were read from a single sample in a study of naive and memory T cell subsets. MiXCR, applied by TCRdb to the UMI-ligation and nested PCR reads, yields one record per CDR3 protein. This sample carries over 25,000 distinct CDR3 sequences, roughly a tenth of them seen once, and the ten largest clones take 17%. Sample: effector memory CD4+ T cells from blood. Receptors were obtained from a human donor in good health. The CDR3 runs from the conserved cysteine through the conserved F or W. D genes are given only for firm matches. Part of the rows lack a size; the others show once, few, many or a class for expanded clones.

j_gene: TRBJ2-5
abundance: many
v_gene: TRBV5-1
d_gene: NA
len: 14
CDR3aa: CASSLTGEVETQYF
CDR3nt: TGCGCCAGCAGCTTGACGGGAGAGGTTGAGACCCAGTACTTC

j_gene: TRBJ1-1
abundance: many
v_gene: TRBV6-5
d_gene: NA
len: 17
CDR3aa: CASSYGRKAGQGGEAFF
CDR3nt: TGTGCCAGCAGTTACGGTCGCAAAGCAGGGCAGGGTGGTGAAGCTTTCTTT

j_gene: TRBJ2-1
abundance: NA
v_gene: TRBV18
d_gene: NA
len: 13
CDR3aa: CAIRPSSYNEQFF
CDR3nt: TGTGCAATCCGTCCCAGCTCCTACAATGAGCAGTTCTTC

j_gene: TRBJ1-1
abundance: NA
v_gene: TRBV29-1
d_gene: NA
len: 12
CDR3aa: CSAASLFTEAFF
CDR3nt: TGCAGCGCAGCGAGCCTTTTCACTGAAGCTTTCTTT

j_gene: TRBJ1-1
abundance: few
v_gene: TRBV29-1
d_gene: NA
len: 12
CDR3aa: CSVGGGLGEAFF
CDR3nt: TGCAGCGTGGGCGGGGGCCTGGGTGAAGCTTTCTTT

j_gene: TRBJ1-3
abundance: few
v_gene: TRBV12-3/TRBV12-4
d_gene: NA
len: 13
CDR3aa: CASSSFYGNTIYF
CDR3nt: TGTGCCAGCAGTTCCTTCTATGGAAACACCATATATTTT

j_gene: TRBJ1-1
abundance: NA
v_gene: TRBV18
d_gene: NA
len: 11
CDR3aa: CASSPSSEAFF
CDR3nt: TGTGCCAGCTCACCGAGTTCTGAAGCTTTCTTT

j_gene: TRBJ1-3
abundance: medium-sized
v_gene: TRBV29-1
d_gene: NA
len: 13
CDR3aa: CSVAVGIGNTIYF
CDR3nt: TGCAGCGTTGCGGTGGGAATTGGAAACACCATATATTTT

j_gene: TRBJ2-5
abundance: few
v_gene: TRBV29-1
d_gene: NA
len: 12
CDR3aa: CSVAQMKETQYF
CDR3nt: TGCAGCGTTGCCCAGATGAAAGAGACCCAGTACTTC

j_gene: TRBJ2-1
abundance: many
v_gene: TRBV28
d_gene: TRBD2
len: 16
CDR3aa: CASSLFHGTSYNEQFF
CDR3nt: TGTGCCAGCAGTTTGTTTCACGGGACTAGCTACAATGAGCAGTTCTTC

j_gene: TRBJ1-4
abundance: few
v_gene: TRBV6-6
d_gene: NA
len: 15
CDR3aa: CASSYPPSGDEKLFF
CDR3nt: TGTGCCAGCAGTTACCCACCCTCGGGGGATGAAAAACTGTTTTTT

j_gene: TRBJ2-3
abundance: few
v_gene: TRBV5-1
d_gene: NA
len: 15
CDR3aa: CASSLVGTRTDTQYF
CDR3nt: TGCGCCAGCAGCTTGGTGGGCACCCGCACAGATACGCAGTATTTT

j_gene: TRBJ2-7
abundance: few
v_gene: TRBV2
d_gene: TRBD1
len: 14
CDR3aa: CASVEGQGTYEQYF
CDR3nt: TGTGCCAGCGTAGAGGGACAGGGTACCTACGAGCAGTACTTC

j_gene: TRBJ1-1
abundance: NA
v_gene: TRBV5-6
d_gene: TRBD1
len: 18
CDR3aa: CASSLARGQRFMNTEAFF
CDR3nt: TGTGCCAGCAGCTTGGCTAGGGGACAGAGATTCATGAACACTGAAGCTTTCTTT

j_gene: TRBJ1-2
abundance: many
v_gene: TRBV12-3/TRBV12-4
d_gene: NA
len: 11
CDR3aa: CASRQYYGYTF
CDR3nt: TGTGCCAGCAGACAATATTATGGCTACACCTTC

j_gene: TRBJ2-2
abundance: NA
v_gene: TRBV7-2
d_gene: NA
len: 11
CDR3aa: CASSLWGELFF
CDR3nt: TGTGCCAGCAGCCTTTGGGGGGAGCTGTTTTTT

j_gene: TRBJ2-3
abundance: many
v_gene: TRBV20-1
d_gene: NA
len: 16
CDR3aa: CSARAGRIDSTDTQYF
CDR3nt: TGCAGTGCTAGAGCCGGTCGCATTGATAGCACAGATACGCAGTATTTT

j_gene: TRBJ1-4
abundance: NA
v_gene: TRBV4-3
d_gene: NA
len: 18
CDR3aa: CASSQDRVGEDRPEKLFF
CDR3nt: TGCGCCAGCAGCCAAGATCGGGTTGGGGAGGATCGGCCTGAAAAACTGTTTTTT

j_gene: TRBJ2-1
abundance: medium-sized
v_gene: TRBV6-2/TRBV6-3
d_gene: TRBD2
len: 16
CDR3aa: CASSHYSGGPYNEQFF
CDR3nt: TGTGCCAGCAGTCATTATAGCGGGGGGCCCTACAATGAGCAGTTCTTC

j_gene: TRBJ2-2
abundance: NA
v_gene: TRBV6-2/TRBV6-3
d_gene: TRBD2
len: 15
CDR3aa: CATSGGLAGTGELFF
CDR3nt: TGTGCCACCTCTGGGGGACTAGCGGGGACCGGGGAGCTGTTTTTT

j_gene: TRBJ2-4
abundance: few
v_gene: TRBV7-9
d_gene: NA
len: 14
CDR3aa: CASSSAPAKNIQYF
CDR3nt: TGTGCCAGCAGCTCTGCTCCAGCCAAAAACATTCAGTACTTC

j_gene: TRBJ1-6
abundance: few
v_gene: TRBV18
d_gene: TRBD1
len: 15
CDR3aa: CASSRLGTDNSPLHF
CDR3nt: TGTGCCAGCTCACGCCTAGGGACAGACAATTCACCCCTCCACTTT

j_gene: TRBJ2-6
abundance: NA
v_gene: TRBV28
d_gene: TRBD1
len: 16
CDR3aa: CASSLTGKSGANVLTF
CDR3nt: TGTGCCAGCAGCTTGACAGGGAAATCTGGGGCCAACGTCCTGACTTTC

j_gene: TRBJ2-6
abundance: medium-sized
v_gene: TRBV29-1
d_gene: NA
len: 15
CDR3aa: CSVSTGGSGANVLTF
CDR3nt: TGCAGCGTCTCTACCGGGGGCTCTGGGGCCAACGTCCTGACTTTC

j_gene: TRBJ2-5
abundance: NA
v_gene: TRBV20-1
d_gene: TRBD1
len: 15
CDR3aa: CSAKTGGLPQETQYF
CDR3nt: TGCAGTGCCAAGACAGGGGGTCTCCCCCAAGAGACCCAGTACTTC

j_gene: TRBJ2-1
abundance: few
v_gene: TRBV7-9
d_gene: TRBD1
len: 16
CDR3aa: CASSARDRGRGDEQFF
CDR3nt: TGTGCCAGCAGCGCCCGGGACAGGGGTCGGGGAGATGAGCAGTTCTTC

j_gene: TRBJ2-6
abundance: few
v_gene: TRBV6-2/TRBV6-3
d_gene: TRBD1
len: 19
CDR3aa: CASRGREAQGVTGANVLTF
CDR3nt: TGTGCCAGCAGAGGTCGCGAGGCACAGGGGGTGACTGGGGCCAACGTCCTGACTTTC

j_gene: TRBJ1-4
abundance: NA
v_gene: TRBV28
d_gene: NA
len: 14
CDR3aa: CASSLSGPNEKLFF
CDR3nt: TGTGCCAGCAGTTTGTCAGGCCCTAATGAAAAACTGTTTTTT

j_gene: TRBJ2-3
abundance: few
v_gene: TRBV6-4
d_gene: TRBD2
len: 13
CDR3aa: CASSPLAGDTQYF
CDR3nt: TGTGCCAGCAGTCCGCTAGCGGGAGATACGCAGTATTTT

j_gene: TRBJ2-1
abundance: many
v_gene: TRBV7-6
d_gene: TRBD2
len: 15
CDR3aa: CASSQGLAVYNEQFF
CDR3nt: TGTGCCAGCAGCCAGGGACTAGCGGTTTACAATGAGCAGTTCTTC

j_gene: TRBJ1-1
abundance: NA
v_gene: TRBV3-1
d_gene: TRBD1
len: 13
CDR3aa: CASSRTGSTEAFF
CDR3nt: TGTGCCAGCAGCCGGACAGGGAGCACTGAAGCTTTCTTT